The 29 T cell receptor beta chains below come from one sample, sequenced in a study of spatial heterogeneity in lung cancer (dated by TCRdb to between 2018 and 2020). Overall study outcomes, separate from this receptor: The tumor nonsynonymous mutation count correlated with the number of expanded alpha and beta TCRs within the tumor.

No antigen is known for these receptors. The time point label on this specimen signifies: sample taken at primary tumor resection. The library was made by 5' RACE. Sequencer: NextSeq 500. TCRdb reprocessed the public reads (quality trimming at Q25 with fastp, clone calling with MiXCR) and kept in-frame beta chains. Rows matching on CDR3 protein sequence are summarized as one entry with the most common DNA and genes. The sample records around 21,000 distinct CDR3 sequences, approximately 2.5% of which are singletons. The top ten clones comprise around 8% of the sample. This sample comprised lung tumor tissue, obtained at surgery. The receptors originated from a male donor with early-stage non-small cell lung cancer.

This clonotype was recorded many times. V usage is TRBV7-2 and J usage is TRBJ2-7; the D is unclear. CDR1 and CDR2 (germline): SGHTA, FQGNSA. The CDR3 has 13 residues. V lost 3 bases, J lost 7 bases, and 13 bases lay in between. CDR3 protein: CASSFVELGEQYF. DNA for the CDR3: TGTGCCAGCAGCTTTGTGGAGTTGGGGGAGCAGTACTTC. Full variable domain (outside the CDR3, taken from reference TRBV7-2 and TRBJ2-7): GAGVSQSPSNKVTEKGKDVELRCDPISGHTALYWYRQSLGQGLEFLIYFQGNSAPDKSGLPSDRFSAERTGGSVSTLTIQRTQQEDSAVYLCASSFVELGEQYFGPGTRLTVT.

This clonotype was counted many times. The chain has TRBV19 and TRBJ2-7; 11 bases match TRBD2. Germline loops: CDR1 LNHDA, CDR2 SQIVND (reference sequence). The CDR3 sequence is 16 residues long. V gave up 5 bases and J gave up 0 bases; unmatched junction bases: 6. The CDR3 nucleotides read TGTGCCAGTAGTTCGACTAGCGGGATCCCCTCCTACGAGCAGTACTTC. Residues: CASSSTSGIPSYEQYF.

This clonotype is labeled medium-sized. The rearrangement uses TRBV20-1 and TRBJ2-1; 8 nucleotides line up with TRBD2. This CDR3 region has 16 residues. CDR1 and CDR2 (germline): DFQATT, SNEGSKA (reference sequence). Losses at the gene ends were 3 bases for V and 3 bases for J; bases not matched to a gene: 10. Written as DNA, the CDR3 is TGCAGTGCTAGGTCTGCCGGGACTAGAGACTACAATGAGCAGTTCTTC. It codes for CSARSAGTRDYNEQFF.

This clonotype was found many times. The chain joins TRBV5-1 to TRBJ2-7; the D gene is possibly TRBD1 (5 bases). This CDR3 region has 13 residues. Germline V gene lookup returns CDR1 SGHRS and CDR2 YFSETQ. The V and J ends lost 2 bases and 6 bases respectively, with 12 bases between them. As DNA, the CDR3 is TGCGCCAGCAGCTTTGGACAAGAAGGCGAGCAGTACTTC. Protein: CASSFGQEGEQYF.

This clonotype appeared many times. The rearrangement joins TRBV27 to TRBJ2-1; no reliable D call. Trimming stripped 2 bases from V and 1 base from J, with 21 bases between. The CDR3 extends over 19 amino acids. CDR1 MNHEY and CDR2 SMNVEV come from the germline V gene (reference sequence). The CDR3 DNA reads TGTGCCAGCAGTTTAGTCCTAGATAGTGTGAGGTCGTCCTACAATGAGCAGTTCTTC. This translates into CASSLVLDSVRSSYNEQFF.

This sequence joins TRBV7-4 and TRBJ2-5; D possibly uses TRBD1 or TRBD2 (5 bases each). The CDR3 is made up of 13 amino acids. Looked up from germline, CDR1 is SGHVT and CDR2 is SQSDAQ. V was shortened by 4 bases and J by 7 bases, with 13 bases between the two germline ends. The CDR3 reads CASSSDGAGTQYF. The CDR3 DNA reads TGTGCCAGCAGCTCGGACGGGGCGGGGACCCAGTACTTC.

This clonotype was detected ten times or more. The V call is TRBV5-1, the J call TRBJ2-1, with 10 positions matching TRBD2. The CDR3 has 17 amino acids. Trimming took 4 bases from V and 7 from J; bases not matched to a gene: 14. Germline assignment: CDR1 SGHRS and CDR2 YFSETQ. CDR3 region: CASSPRGTSARGNEQFF. DNA for the CDR3: TGCGCCAGCAGCCCCCGGGGGACTAGCGCGAGGGGAAATGAGCAGTTCTTC.

This clonotype was seen many times. The chain has TRBV7-2 and TRBJ2-2, with D hard to call. Deletions cut 3 bases from V and 0 bases from J, with 8 bases between. The CDR3 totals 15 residues. CDR1 is SGHTA and CDR2 is FQGNSA in the germline V gene. The chain's CDR3 is CASSFYRTNTGELFF. CDR3 coding DNA: TGTGCCAGCAGCTTTTACAGAACGAACACCGGGGAGCTGTTTTTT.

This clonotype was counted many times. The gene calls are TRBV20-1 and TRBJ2-1, with 15 bases fitting TRBD2. The J segment lost 4 bases and the V segment lost 6 bases, leaving 7 bases of the junction unmatched. Germline CDR1 is DFQATT and CDR2 is SNEGSKA (reference sequence). The CDR3 sequence is 16 residues long. The CDR3 sequence is CSATGLAGGQYNEQFF. The CDR3 region has the DNA TGCAGTGCAACCGGACTAGCGGGAGGGCAGTACAATGAGCAGTTCTTC.

Many counts were recorded for this clonotype. V is TRBV20-1 and J is TRBJ2-3; either TRBD1 or TRBD2 may supply D (5 bases each). The CDR3 extends over 15 amino acids. Germline V CDR1 and CDR2: DFQATT, SNEGSKA (reference sequence). V was cut by 0 bases and J by 4 bases, with 14 bases left in between. In DNA, the CDR3 is TGCAGTGCTAGAGATTTCCAGGGAGCGGCAGATACGCAGTATTTT. Protein: CSARDFQGAADTQYF.

On this clonotype: Relative to the germline gene, one junction end is altered; a read error may explain this. The chain has TRBV7-9 and TRBJ1-6; 7 bases are a match to TRBD1. CDR1 and CDR2 from the germline V gene are SEHNR and FQNEAQ (reference sequence). This CDR3 has 16 residues. DNA for the CDR3: TGTGCCAGCAGCTTAGACCGGACAGGTCGACTTTCAGCCCTCCACTTT. Protein: CASSLDRTGRLSALHF.

This clonotype was counted at least ten times. This chain joins TRBV20-1 and TRBJ2-5, with TRBD1 matching over 11 bases. CDR3 length equals 16 residues. Unmatched junction bases numbered 9, after V lost 5 bases and J lost 1 base. Looked up from germline, CDR1 is DFQATT and CDR2 is SNEGSKA (reference sequence). CDR3 amino acids: CSAPGTGGILQETQYF. DNA of the CDR3: TGCAGTGCTCCCGGGACAGGGGGAATCCTCCAAGAGACCCAGTACTTC.

The sample holds many counts of this clonotype. This chain connects TRBV12-3 or TRBV12-4 to TRBJ2-5; perhaps TRBD2 as D (6 bases). Trimming left V 2 bases short and J 5 bases short, with 15 bases between. This CDR3 has 15 residues. The CDR3 coding sequence is TGTGCCAGCAGTTTACGCGGGATAGCCGAGGAGACCCAGTACTTC. It codes for CASSLRGIAEETQYF.

This clonotype has a count of ten or more. The chain carries TRBV10-3 and TRBJ1-2, with TRBD1 matching 9 bases. The CDR3 runs to 13 residues. The germline V gene encodes CDR1 ENHRY and CDR2 SYGVKD. J was trimmed by 7 bases and V by 2 bases; bases with no gene match: 2. CDR3 in DNA: TGTGCCATCAGTGAGGGGACAGGGAGTGGCTACACCTTC. It yields the protein CAISEGTGSGYTF.

This clonotype was seen a few times. The chain is built from TRBV21-1 and TRBJ2-2; TRBD2 is the table's D call and was not checked against the DNA. TRBV21-1 is given as a pseudogene. The CDR3 spans 24 residues. The CDR3 DNA is TGTGCCAGCAGCAAACTTTCCTATACGCGTAGCGGGGGCAAGGGATTAAGGAACACCGGGGAGCTGTTTTTT. Translation gives CASSKLSYTRSGGKGLRNTGELFF.

This clonotype was recorded many times. The chain recombines TRBV11-2 with TRBJ2-5; 14 bases match TRBD2. The CDR3 length is 15 residues. Germline CDR1 is SGHAT and CDR2 is FQNNGV. Trimming cost V 7 bases and J 7 bases; bases outside gene matches: 8. Here the CDR3 reads CASNPTSGGEGTQYF. For the CDR3, the DNA is TGTGCCAGCAACCCGACTAGCGGGGGGGAGGGGACCCAGTACTTC. The full variable domain, in which reference TRBV11-2 and TRBJ2-5 provide the parts outside the CDR3, is EAGVAQSPRYKIIEKRQSVAFWCNPISGHATLYWYQQILGQGPKLLIQFQNNGVVDDSQLPKDRFSAERLKGVDSTLKIQPAKLEDSAVYLCASNPTSGGEGTQYFGPGTRLLVL.

By frequency in the sample, this clonotype is medium-sized. CDR3 in DNA: TGTGCCAGCAGCCTAGGGGGAGGGGACTATGGCTACACCTTC. Translation: CASSLGGGDYGYTF. V and J are TRBV7-2 and TRBJ1-2, with TRBD1 as a possible D gene (6 bases). Germline values: CDR1 SGHTA, CDR2 FQGNSA. V lost 5 bases and J 3 bases, leaving 13 bases between the germline ends. This CDR3 is built from 14 residues.

This clonotype was picked up many times. This chain links TRBV6-5 with TRBJ2-2; possibly TRBD1 for D (5 bases). V lost 6 bases and J lost 6, with 14 bases in between. CDR3 length: 14 amino acids. In germline, CDR1 is MNHEY, CDR2 SVGAGI. The CDR3 loop is CASSTFRVSGELFF. The CDR3 DNA sequence: TGTGCCAGCAGCACTTTCAGGGTTTCCGGGGAGCTGTTTTTT.

This clonotype has ten or more counts. The V call is TRBV5-1, the J call TRBJ2-7, with 10 bases aligning to TRBD2. Germline V lookup: CDR1 SGHRS, CDR2 YFSETQ. The J segment lost 5 bases and the V segment lost 5 bases, leaving 10 bases of the junction unmatched. The CDR3 is 15 amino acids. CDR3 coding DNA: TGCGCCAGCAGGTTATTAGCGGGAGGTTTAAACGAGCAGTACTTC. Protein sequence: CASRLLAGGLNEQYF.

This clonotype was recorded at least ten times. This sequence joins TRBV29-1 and TRBJ1-4, with TRBD1 identical over 11 bases. The germline V gene has CDR1 SQVTM and CDR2 ANQGSEA. V trimming: 6 bases; J trimming: 7 bases; junction bases outside the gene matches: 4. The length of the CDR3 is 13 residues. This CDR3 reads CSVRTGGIEKLFF. The DNA for the CDR3 is TGCAGCGTGAGGACAGGGGGCATTGAAAAACTGTTTTTT.

This clonotype was picked up many times. The rearrangement joins TRBV10-3 to TRBJ2-1; D gene unclear. The CDR3 has 13 amino acids. Per germline, CDR1 ENHRY and CDR2 SYGVKD. The V end was cut by 0 bases, the J end by 8 bases, with 8 bases between. The CDR3 sequence: CAISESILDEQFF. The CDR3 DNA sequence: TGTGCCATCAGTGAGTCGATTCTAGATGAGCAGTTCTTC.

This clonotype was observed many times. The chain employs TRBV6-1 and TRBJ2-1, with TRBD2 as a possible D gene (5 bases). Trimming left V 7 bases short and J 5 bases short, with 15 bases between. This CDR3 has 14 residues. Germline CDR1 and CDR2: MNHNS and SASEGT. The CDR3 reads CASTSPGIHNEQFF. The CDR3 nucleotides read TGTGCCAGCACCTCACCCGGGATCCACAATGAGCAGTTCTTC.

Ten or more counts support this clonotype. The chain links TRBV5-4 to TRBJ2-4; D might be TRBD1 (5 bases). Germline loops: CDR1 SGHNT, CDR2 YYREEE (reference sequence). Trimming pared 2 bases from V and 10 bases from J, leaving 19 bases between. CDR3 length: 15 amino acids. Here the CDR3 reads CASSFMGTPKGIQYF. Here the CDR3 DNA reads TGTGCCAGCAGCTTCATGGGAACGCCAAAGGGGATTCAGTACTTC. The full variable domain, its missing parts supplied by reference TRBV5-4 and TRBJ2-4, is ETGVTQSPTHLIKTRGQQVTLRCSSQSGHNTVSWYQQALGQGPQFIFQYYREEENGRGNFPPRFSGLQFPNYSSELNVNALELDDSALYLCASSFMGTPKGIQYFGAGTRLSVL.

This clonotype was picked up many times. This rearrangement joins TRBV24-1 to TRBJ2-4, with D unclear. This CDR3 region has 13 residues. V was pared by 2 bases and J by 9 bases, with 10 bases between. Germline V lookup: CDR1 KGHDR, CDR2 SFDVKD. CDR3 sequence reads: CATSDSSVSIQYF. CDR3 bases: TGTGCCACCAGTGATTCCTCAGTTAGCATTCAGTACTTC.

This clonotype was recorded many times. The chain is built from TRBV7-2 and TRBJ1-5, with 10 bases lining up with TRBD1. J lost 0 bases, V lost 2 bases, and 7 bases had no gene match. CDR3 length equals 18 residues. Looked up from germline, CDR1 is SGHTA and CDR2 is FQGNSA. CDR3 protein: CASSLMGQGLDSNQPQHF. As DNA, the CDR3 is TGTGCCAGCAGCTTAATGGGACAGGGGTTAGATAGCAATCAGCCCCAGCATTTT.

In this sample, this clonotype turned up many times. The V and J genes are TRBV18 and TRBJ1-1; D is uncertain. Trimming removed 10 bases at V and 4 bases at J, with 10 bases between. This CDR3 has 11 residues. Germline CDR1 reads KGHSH; CDR2 reads LQKENI. The CDR3 is CATLQGTEAFF. The CDR3, as DNA: TGTGCCACCCTTCAAGGCACTGAAGCTTTCTTT.

This clonotype has a count of ten or more. The V and J genes are TRBV14 and TRBJ1-5, with D unresolved. Germline-derived CDR1 and CDR2 are SGHDN and FVKESK. Trimming removed 0 bases at V and 3 bases at J, with 3 bases between. This CDR3 spans 13 amino acids. CDR3 sequence: CASSQDHNQPQHF. Here the CDR3 DNA reads TGTGCCAGCAGCCAAGACCACAATCAGCCCCAGCATTTT.

This clonotype came up many times. V gene TRBV5-1 combines with J gene TRBJ2-3; D could derive from TRBD1 or TRBD2 (5 bases each). This CDR3 has 14 residues. V dropped 0 bases and J dropped 5 bases, with 10 bases sitting between them. The germline CDR1 and CDR2 sequences are SGHRS and YFSETQ. CDR3 protein: CASSLDSGGDTQYF. The DNA of the CDR3 is TGCGCCAGCAGCTTGGATAGTGGGGGAGATACGCAGTATTTT.

In its sample, this clonotype was seen many times. This chain connects TRBV28 to TRBJ2-3; the D gene is possibly TRBD2 (6 bases). Germline CDR1 is MDHEN and CDR2 is SYDVKM. The CDR3 length is 14 residues. The V and J ends lost 4 bases and 6 bases respectively, with 14 bases between them. CDR3 protein: CASSSSGGSDTQYF. CDR3 coding DNA: TGTGCCAGCAGTTCAAGCGGAGGGTCGGATACGCAGTATTTT.